This T cell receptor beta chain was identified in a study of cytomegalovirus exposure and HLA in healthy donors. Repertoires were generated with immunoSEQ multiplex PCR, while TCRdb's copy carries only in-frame clones and drops some. The sample lists around 190,000 clones; 81% were seen once. This clone was detected only a few times. What it binds is unknown. Other DNA variants within this sample encode the same CDR3. The ends were cut back, 3 bases at V and 3 bases at J, with 5 bases in the middle. Germline values: CDR1 ENHRY, CDR2 SYGVKD. The CDR3 totals 12 residues. Study-wide findings and caveats: Subsequent analysis of the 120 or so validation repertoires found a tendency for first-cohort TCR clusters to co-occur. CMV antigen specificity was confirmed in vitro for a few CMV-associated chains.

The sample comprised PBMCs. This TCR came from a woman aged 25 to 45 in good health and CMV-seronegative. V is TRBV10-3 and J is TRBJ1-1, with D unclear. The CDR3 region is CAISDGDTEAFF. DNA for the CDR3: TGTGCCATCAGTGACGGAGACACTGAAGCTTTCTTT.